These 9 T cell receptor beta chains came from one sample sequenced in a study of blood T cell repertoires in COVID-19 (dated by TCRdb to 2018 to 2020). The protocol used for the library was the immunoSEQ multiplex PCR assay. TCRdb's version of the immuneACCESS table is confined to in-frame rearrangements and falls short of the full clone set. An unresolved V gene accounts for under half of the shortfall where checked; the remainder is of unknown origin. The sample data list some 14,000 clones, and approximately 85% of these were observed just once. The ten most abundant clones make up roughly 22% of the sample. Sequencing used peripheral blood. These receptors originate from an elderly man with active or convalescent COVID-19.

J is TRBJ2-1 and V is TRBV5-6; D ambiguous. Germline lookup yields CDR1 SGHDT and CDR2 YYEEEE. The ends were cut back, 0 bases at V and 5 bases at J, with 12 bases in the middle. CDR3 length: 15 residues. This CDR3 reads CASSLAAFADNEQFF. CDR3 DNA: TGTGCCAGCAGCTTGGCCGCCTTCGCAGACAATGAGCAGTTCTTC. Full variable domain (outside the CDR3, taken from reference TRBV5-6 and TRBJ2-1): DAGVTQSPTHLIKTRGQQVTLRCSPKSGHDTVSWYQQALGQGPQFIFQYYEEEERQRGNFPDRFSGHQFPNYSSELNVNALLLGDSALYLCASSLAAFADNEQFFGPGTRLTVL.

This clone was seen a handful of times. The CDR3 DNA is TGTGCCAGCAGTTTGGCGGGGGGGTGGAACACCGGGGAGCTGTTTTTT. Translation: CASSLAGGWNTGELFF. This chain uses TRBV27 with TRBJ2-2, with TRBD2 matching 9 bases. CDR3 length equals 16 residues. J was trimmed by 1 base and V by 3 bases; bases with no gene match: 3. CDR1 is MNHEY, CDR2 SMNVEV, per germline (reference sequence).

The chain links TRBV19 to TRBJ1-1; 11 bases agree with TRBD1. V trimming: 6 bases; J trimming: 0 bases; junction bases outside the gene matches: 6. CDR3 length: 16 residues. Germline V gives CDR1 LNHDA, CDR2 SQIVND (reference sequence). The CDR3 spells CASRRDRGNMNTEAFF. The CDR3 region has the DNA TGTGCCAGTAGGCGGGACAGGGGGAATATGAACACTGAAGCTTTCTTT.

The chain is built from TRBV5-1 and TRBJ2-3; 10 positions match TRBD1. CDR1 is SGHRS and CDR2 is YFSETQ in the germline V gene. V gave up 4 bases and J gave up 1 base; unmatched junction bases: 0. There are 14 residues in the CDR3. The CDR3 DNA follows: TGCGCCAGCAGCGGGACAGGGGGCACAGATACGCAGTATTTT. Translated, it gives CASSGTGGTDTQYF.

V usage is TRBV7-2 and J usage is TRBJ1-2; D ambiguous. Germline CDR1 and CDR2: SGHTA and FQGNSA. The germline V and J ends were trimmed by 2 bases and 0 bases, with 10 bases remaining between them. The CDR3 sequence is 15 residues long. The CDR3: CASSLYQVANYGYTF. The CDR3 DNA is TGTGCCAGCAGCTTATATCAGGTTGCTAACTATGGCTACACCTTC. Based on the CDR3 plus reference TRBV7-2 and TRBJ1-2, the full variable domain is GAGVSQSPSNKVTEKGKDVELRCDPISGHTALYWYRQSLGQGLEFLIYFQGNSAPDKSGLPSDRFSAERTGGSVSTLTIQRTQQEDSAVYLCASSLYQVANYGYTFGSGTRLTVV.

Points on this clone: One junction end disagrees with the germline gene, perhaps due to a read error. This rearrangement joins TRBV3-1 (or the pseudogene TRBV3-2) to TRBJ2-4; no firm D call. CDR3 size: 12 residues. CDR1 LGHDT and CDR2 YNNKEL come from the germline V gene (reference sequence). CDR3 sequence: CASSQAENIQYF. In nucleotides, the CDR3 is TGTGCCAGCAGCCAAGCCGAAAACATTCAGTACTTC.

V is TRBV28 and J is TRBJ1-1; D perhaps matches TRBD1 (6 bases). Germline V gives CDR1 MDHEN, CDR2 SYDVKM. The CDR3 covers 13 residues. The V end lost 6 bases, the J end lost 2 bases, and 10 bases lay between the germline ends. The CDR3 loop is CASRGQQNTEAFF. DNA of the CDR3: TGTGCCAGCAGAGGACAGCAAAACACTGAAGCTTTCTTT.

The rearrangement joins TRBV4-3 to TRBJ2-7, with 9 nucleotides matching TRBD2. J gave up 3 bases and V 2 bases, and 14 bases lay outside the gene matches. Germline V gene sequence: CDR1 LGHNA, CDR2 YSLEER. This CDR3 has 18 residues. The CDR3 protein is CASSQSPAGGRLSYEQYF. The DNA for the CDR3 is TGCGCCAGCAGCCAATCTCCAGCGGGGGGACGACTTAGCTACGAGCAGTACTTC.

The chain couples TRBV5-4 to TRBJ2-3, with D unclear. Per the germline V gene, CDR1 is SGHNT and CDR2 is YYREEE (reference sequence). The V end was cut by 4 bases, the J end by 2 bases, with 17 bases between. This CDR3 has 16 amino acids. The CDR3 DNA reads as TGTGCCAGCAGCACCCCGACTCCAAAGGCCACAGATACGCAGTATTTT. Translated, it gives CASSTPTPKATDTQYF.